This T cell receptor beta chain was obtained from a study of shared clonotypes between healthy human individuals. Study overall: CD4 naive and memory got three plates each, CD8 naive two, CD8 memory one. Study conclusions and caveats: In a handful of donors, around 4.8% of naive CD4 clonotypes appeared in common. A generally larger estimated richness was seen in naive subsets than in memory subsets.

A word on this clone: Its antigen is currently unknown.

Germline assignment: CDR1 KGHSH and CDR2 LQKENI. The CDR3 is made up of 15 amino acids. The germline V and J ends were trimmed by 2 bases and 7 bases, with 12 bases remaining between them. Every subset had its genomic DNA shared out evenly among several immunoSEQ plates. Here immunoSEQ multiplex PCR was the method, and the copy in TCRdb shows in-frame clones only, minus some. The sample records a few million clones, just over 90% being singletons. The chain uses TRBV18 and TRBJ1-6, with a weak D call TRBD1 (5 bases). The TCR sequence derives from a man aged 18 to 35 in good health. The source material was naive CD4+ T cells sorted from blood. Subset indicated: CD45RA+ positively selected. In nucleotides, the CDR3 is TGTGCCAGCTCACCAGGAGGGGACCGAAATTCACCCCTCCACTTT. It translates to CASSPGGDRNSPLHF.